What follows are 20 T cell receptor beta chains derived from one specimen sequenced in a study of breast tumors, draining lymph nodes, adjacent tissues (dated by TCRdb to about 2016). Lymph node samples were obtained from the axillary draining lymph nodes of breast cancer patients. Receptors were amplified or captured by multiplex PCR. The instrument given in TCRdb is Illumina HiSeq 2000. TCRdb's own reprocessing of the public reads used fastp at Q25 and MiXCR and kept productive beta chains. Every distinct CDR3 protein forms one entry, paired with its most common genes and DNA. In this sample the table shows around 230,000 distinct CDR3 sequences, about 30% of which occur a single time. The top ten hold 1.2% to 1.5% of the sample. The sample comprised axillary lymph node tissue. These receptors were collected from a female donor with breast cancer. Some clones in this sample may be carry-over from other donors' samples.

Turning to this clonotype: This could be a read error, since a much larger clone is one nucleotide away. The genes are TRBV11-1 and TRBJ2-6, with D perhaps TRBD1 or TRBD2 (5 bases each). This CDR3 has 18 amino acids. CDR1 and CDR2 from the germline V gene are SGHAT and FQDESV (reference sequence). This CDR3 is CAGSLGLGASPGANVLTF. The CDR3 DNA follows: TGTGCCGGCAGCTTAGGTCTCGGGGCTTCCCCTGGGGCCAACGTCCTGACTTTC.

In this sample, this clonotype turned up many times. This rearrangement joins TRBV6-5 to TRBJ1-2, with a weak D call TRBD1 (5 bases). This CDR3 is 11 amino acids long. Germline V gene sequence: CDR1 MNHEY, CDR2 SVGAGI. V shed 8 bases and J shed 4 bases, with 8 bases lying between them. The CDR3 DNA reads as TGTGCCAGCGGAGACAGCTATGGCTACACCTTC. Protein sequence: CASGDSYGYTF.

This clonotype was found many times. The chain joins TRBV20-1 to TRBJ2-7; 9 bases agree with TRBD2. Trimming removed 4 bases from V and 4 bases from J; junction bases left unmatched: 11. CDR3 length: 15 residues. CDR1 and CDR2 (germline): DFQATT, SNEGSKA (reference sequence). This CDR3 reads CSATQVAGVGYEQYF. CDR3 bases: TGCAGTGCTACTCAGGTAGCGGGAGTAGGATACGAGCAGTACTTC.

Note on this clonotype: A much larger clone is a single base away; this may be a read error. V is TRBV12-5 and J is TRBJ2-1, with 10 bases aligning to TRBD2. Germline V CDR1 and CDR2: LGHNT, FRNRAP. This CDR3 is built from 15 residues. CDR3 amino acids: CASVNSGRTYSEQFF. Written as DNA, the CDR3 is TGTGCTAGTGTTAATAGCGGGAGGACCTACAGTGAGCAGTTCTTC.

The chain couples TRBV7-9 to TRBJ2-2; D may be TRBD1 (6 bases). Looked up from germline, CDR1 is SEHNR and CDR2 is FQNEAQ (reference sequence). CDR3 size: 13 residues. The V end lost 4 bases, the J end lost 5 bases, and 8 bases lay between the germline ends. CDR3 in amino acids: CASSYQGTGELFF. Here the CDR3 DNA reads TGTGCCAGCAGCTACCAGGGGACCGGGGAGCTGTTTTTT.

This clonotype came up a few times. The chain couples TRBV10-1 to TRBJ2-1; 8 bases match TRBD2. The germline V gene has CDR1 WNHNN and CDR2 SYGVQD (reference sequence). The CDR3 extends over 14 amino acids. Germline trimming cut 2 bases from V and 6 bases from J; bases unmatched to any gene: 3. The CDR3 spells CASSEGSGTNEQFF. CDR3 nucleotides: TGCGCCAGCAGTGAGGGTAGCGGGACCAATGAGCAGTTCTTC.

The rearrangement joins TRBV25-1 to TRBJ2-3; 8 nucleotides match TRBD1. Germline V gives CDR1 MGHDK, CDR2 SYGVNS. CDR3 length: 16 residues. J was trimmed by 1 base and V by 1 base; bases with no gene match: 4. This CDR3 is CASSEFTGQGTDTQYF. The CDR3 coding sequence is TGTGCCAGCAGTGAATTCACGGGACAGGGCACAGATACGCAGTATTTT.

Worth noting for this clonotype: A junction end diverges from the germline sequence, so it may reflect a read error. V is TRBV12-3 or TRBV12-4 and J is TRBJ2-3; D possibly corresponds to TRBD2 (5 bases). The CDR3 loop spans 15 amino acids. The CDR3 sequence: CASGSLVVTTDAQYF. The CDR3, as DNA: TGTGCCAGCGGCTCACTAGTAGTGACCACAGATGCGCAGTATTTT.

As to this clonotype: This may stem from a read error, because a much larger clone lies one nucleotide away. CDR3 protein: CASSLEPAREGAF. CDR3 nucleotide sequence: TGTGCCAGCAGCTTGGAACCCGCCAGGGAGGGAGCTTTC. The gene calls are TRBV5-5 and TRBJ2-6; 7 bases are a match to TRBD2. The CDR3 has 13 amino acids. Germline values: CDR1 SGHKS, CDR2 YYEKEE (reference sequence).

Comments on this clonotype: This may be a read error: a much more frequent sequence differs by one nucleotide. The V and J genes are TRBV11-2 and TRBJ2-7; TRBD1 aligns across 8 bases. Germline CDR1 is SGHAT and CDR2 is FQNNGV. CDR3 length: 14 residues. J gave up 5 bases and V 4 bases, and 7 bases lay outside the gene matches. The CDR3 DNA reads TGTGCCAGCAGCTCGGAACAGGGGGGCGACGAGCAGTACTTC. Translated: CASSSEQGGDEQYF.

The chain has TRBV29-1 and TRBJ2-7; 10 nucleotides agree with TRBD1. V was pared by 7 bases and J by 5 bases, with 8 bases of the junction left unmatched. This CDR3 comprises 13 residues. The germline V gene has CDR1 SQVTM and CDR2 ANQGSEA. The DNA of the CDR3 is TGCAGCGCCTCGACAGGGGGCTTCGACGAGCAGTACTTC. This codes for CSASTGGFDEQYF.

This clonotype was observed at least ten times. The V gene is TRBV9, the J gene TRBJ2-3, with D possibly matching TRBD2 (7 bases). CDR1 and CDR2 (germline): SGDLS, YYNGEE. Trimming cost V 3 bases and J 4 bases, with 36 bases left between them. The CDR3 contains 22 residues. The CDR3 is CASSARESTGLESAGDADTQYF. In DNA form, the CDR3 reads TGTGCCAGCAGCGCCCGAGAATCGACAGGTCTCGAATCGGCGGGAGACGCAGATACGCAGTATTTT. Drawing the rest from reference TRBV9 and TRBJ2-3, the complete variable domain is DSGVTQTPKHLITATGQRVTLRCSPRSGDLSVYWYQQSLDQGLQFLIQYYNGEERAKGNILERFSAQQFPDLHSELNLSSLELGDSALYFCASSARESTGLESAGDADTQYFGPGTRLTVL.

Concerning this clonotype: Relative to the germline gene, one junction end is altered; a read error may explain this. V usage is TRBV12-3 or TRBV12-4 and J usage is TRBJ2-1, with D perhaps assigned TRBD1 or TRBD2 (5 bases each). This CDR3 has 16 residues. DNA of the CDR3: TGTGCCAGCACCGGCGGGCTTGTTGGGACCTCCAATGAGCGGTTCTTC. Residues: CASTGGLVGTSNERFF.

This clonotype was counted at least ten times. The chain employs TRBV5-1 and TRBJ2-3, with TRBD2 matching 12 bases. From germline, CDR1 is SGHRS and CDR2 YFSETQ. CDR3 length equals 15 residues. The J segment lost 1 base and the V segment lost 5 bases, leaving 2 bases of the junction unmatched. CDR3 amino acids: CASRRLAGGTDTQYF. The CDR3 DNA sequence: TGCGCCAGCAGGCGACTAGCGGGAGGCACAGATACGCAGTATTTT. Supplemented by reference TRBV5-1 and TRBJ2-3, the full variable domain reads KAGVTQTPRYLIKTRGQQVTLSCSPISGHRSVSWYQQTPGQGLQFLFEYFSETQRNKGNFPGRFSGRQFSNSRSEMNVSTLELGDSALYLCASRRLAGGTDTQYFGPGTRLTVL.

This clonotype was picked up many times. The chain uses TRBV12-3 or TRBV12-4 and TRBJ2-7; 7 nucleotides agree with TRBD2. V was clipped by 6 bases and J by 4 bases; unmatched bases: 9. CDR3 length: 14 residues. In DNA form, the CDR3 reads TGTGCCAGCAGACGGGCTAGCGGAACATACGAGCAGTACTTC. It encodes CASRRASGTYEQYF.

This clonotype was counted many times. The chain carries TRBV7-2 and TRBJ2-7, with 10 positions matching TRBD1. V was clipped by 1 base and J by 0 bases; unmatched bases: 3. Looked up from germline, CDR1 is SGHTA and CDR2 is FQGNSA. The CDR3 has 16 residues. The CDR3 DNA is TGTGCCAGCAGCTTAGGAGGGACAGGGGCCTCCTACGAGCAGTACTTC. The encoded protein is CASSLGGTGASYEQYF.

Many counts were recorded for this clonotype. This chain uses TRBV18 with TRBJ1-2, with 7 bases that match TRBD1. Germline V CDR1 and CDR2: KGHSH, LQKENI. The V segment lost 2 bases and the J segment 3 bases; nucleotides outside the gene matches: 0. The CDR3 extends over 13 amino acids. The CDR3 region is CASSPTGDYGYTF. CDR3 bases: TGTGCCAGCTCACCAACAGGGGACTATGGCTACACCTTC.

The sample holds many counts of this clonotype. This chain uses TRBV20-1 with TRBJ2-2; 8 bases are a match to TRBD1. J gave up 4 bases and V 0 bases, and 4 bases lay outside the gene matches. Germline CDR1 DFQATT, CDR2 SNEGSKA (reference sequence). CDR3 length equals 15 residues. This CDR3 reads CSARDGGQVTGELFF. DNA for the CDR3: TGCAGTGCTAGAGATGGGGGACAGGTCACCGGGGAGCTGTTTTTT.

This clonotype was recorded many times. CDR3 DNA: TGTGCCAGCAGCTGGGGACAGACGGGCTATGGCTACACCTTC. This sequence encodes CASSWGQTGYGYTF. The chain carries TRBV7-9 and TRBJ1-2; 7 bases match TRBD1. The germline gives CDR1 SEHNR, CDR2 FQNEAQ (reference sequence). The ends lost 4 bases at V and 4 bases at J; junction bases unmatched: 6. This CDR3 has 14 residues. Based on the CDR3 plus reference TRBV7-9 and TRBJ1-2, the full variable domain is DTGVSQNPRHKITKRGQNVTFRCDPISEHNRLYWYRQTLGQGPEFLTYFQNEAQLEKSRLLSDRFSAERPKGSFSTLEIQRTEQGDSAMYLCASSWGQTGYGYTFGSGTRLTVV.

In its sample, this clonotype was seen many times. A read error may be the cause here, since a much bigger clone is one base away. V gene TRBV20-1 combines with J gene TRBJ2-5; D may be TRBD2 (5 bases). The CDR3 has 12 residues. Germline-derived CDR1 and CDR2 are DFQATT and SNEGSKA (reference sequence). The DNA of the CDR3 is TGCAGTGCTAGTCGCGGGCCAGAGACCCCGTACTTC. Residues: CSASRGPETPYF.